Listed here are 20 T cell receptor beta chains from one sample, sequenced in a study of regulatory T cells in long-lasting Graves disease. Time point of the sample: persistent/refractory GD, antithyroid drugs over 5 years with positive TRAb. The TCR library was prepared using RNA isolated from PBMCs. CDR3 regions were amplified by Arm-PCR using iRepertoire HTBI primers to build TCR beta libraries. TCRdb processed the multiplex PCR reads anew with MiXCR; each CDR3 protein has one entry. The sample holds about 460,000 distinct CDR3 sequences; around a fifth are singletons and the top ten take about an eighth. The sample consisted of peripheral blood mononuclear cells (PBMCs), taken when the disease was refractory, from a patient treated with antithyroid drugs. The receptors were sampled from a female donor with Graves disease.

The rearrangement uses TRBV11-2 and TRBJ2-4; maybe TRBD2 (5 bases). The ends were cut back, 5 bases at V and 8 bases at J, with 13 bases in the middle. CDR1 SGHAT and CDR2 FQNNGV come from the germline V gene. The CDR3 sequence is 13 residues long. CDR3 nucleotide sequence: TGTGCCAGCAGCGGACTGGCCCGCGACATTCAGTACTTC. It translates to CASSGLARDIQYF.

The V gene is TRBV12-3 or TRBV12-4, the J gene TRBJ1-3; D uncertain. V lost 5 bases and J 0 bases, leaving 32 bases between the germline ends. The CDR3 is 22 residues long. CDR3 coding DNA: TGTGCCAGCAGTCGACCCGGGGAATGGGCAGCTATCTACTCCGACTCTGGAAACACCATATATTTT. It specifies CASSRPGEWAAIYSDSGNTIYF.

The genes are TRBV4-3 and TRBJ2-5; a possible D gene is TRBD1 (5 bases). The CDR3 has 17 residues. Germline V lookup: CDR1 LGHNA, CDR2 YSLEER. With 0 bases removed from V and 2 bases from J, the gap between germline ends came to 16 bases. The chain's CDR3 is CASSQDRGGTDQETQYF. CDR3 sequence (DNA): TGCGCCAGCAGCCAAGATAGGGGTGGTACAGATCAAGAGACCCAGTACTTC.

This clonotype was recorded many times. The chain carries TRBV7-3 and TRBJ1-6, with 10 positions matching TRBD1. V was pared by 5 bases and J by 9 bases, with 7 bases of the junction left unmatched. CDR1 is SGHTA, CDR2 FQGTGA, per germline. The CDR3 extends over 15 amino acids. The CDR3 DNA is TGTGCCAGCAGCGTGGGACAGGGGCCGGGTTCACCCCTCCACTTT. Translated: CASSVGQGPGSPLHF.

This clonotype was found a few times. The rearrangement uses TRBV7-2 and TRBJ1-6; D call uncertain. Germline V CDR1 and CDR2: SGHTA, FQGNSA. CDR3 size: 15 residues. V lost 5 bases to trimming and J lost 5 bases, with 13 bases between them. CDR3 nucleotides: TGTGCCAGCAGCCCCAACGCGGCAGATAATTCACCCCTCCACTTT. Its protein product is CASSPNAADNSPLHF.

This clonotype showed up many times. The chain uses TRBV29-1 and TRBJ1-1; no reliable D call. The V gene's germline CDR1 is SQVTM and CDR2 ANQGSEA. This CDR3 is 10 amino acids long. Trimming stripped 6 bases from V and 0 bases from J, with 2 bases between. The CDR3 sequence: CSVLNTEAFF. DNA for the CDR3: TGCAGCGTCTTGAACACTGAAGCTTTCTTT.

The gene calls are TRBV6-1 and TRBJ1-5; possibly TRBD1 for D (6 bases). Per germline, CDR1 MNHNS and CDR2 SASEGT. The CDR3 loop spans 15 amino acids. The V end lost 6 bases, the J end lost 0 bases, and 12 bases lay between the germline ends. The CDR3 DNA sequence: TGTGCCAGCAGCCACACAGGGAATAGCAATCAGCCCCAGCATTTT. It encodes CASSHTGNSNQPQHF.

The rearrangement links TRBV12-5 to TRBJ2-7; D is undetermined. The CDR3 consists of 17 residues. Trimming left V 5 bases short and J 1 base short, with 21 bases between. CDR1 and CDR2 from the germline V gene are LGHNT and FRNRAP. CDR3: CASGLVLSVRASYEQYF. DNA for the CDR3: TGTGCTAGTGGTCTCGTTTTGTCGGTTCGGGCGTCCTACGAGCAGTACTTC.

This chain connects TRBV9 to TRBJ2-7, with D possibly called TRBD1 or TRBD2 (5 bases each). V was trimmed by 0 bases and J by 2 bases, leaving 21 bases between them. The CDR3 contains 18 residues. CDR1 and CDR2 from the germline V gene are SGDLS and YYNGEE. CDR3 in amino acids: CASSVVVVEGYRTYEQYF. DNA for the CDR3: TGTGCCAGCAGCGTAGTAGTAGTAGAGGGGTACCGAACCTACGAGCAGTACTTC. Using reference TRBV9 and TRBJ2-7 for the parts outside the CDR3, the full variable domain is DSGVTQTPKHLITATGQRVTLRCSPRSGDLSVYWYQQSLDQGLQFLIQYYNGEERAKGNILERFSAQQFPDLHSELNLSSLELGDSALYFCASSVVVVEGYRTYEQYFGPGTRLTVT.

This clonotype was observed at least ten times. The chain couples TRBV6-1 to TRBJ2-5, with a possible D match to TRBD1 (7 bases). Germline CDR1 reads MNHNS; CDR2 reads SASEGT. This CDR3 comprises 13 residues. V lost 7 bases and J 0 bases, leaving 9 bases between the germline ends. CDR3 sequence (DNA): TGTGCCAGCACAGGGGGGTACCAAGAGACCCAGTACTTC. This codes for CASTGGYQETQYF.

Notes on this clonotype: One end of the junction is discordant with germline, which a read error may explain. This chain joins TRBV20-1 and TRBJ2-7; D is unclear. Germline V CDR1 and CDR2: DFQATT, SNEGSKA (reference sequence). The CDR3 is made up of 14 amino acids. The CDR3 sequence: CSARELKSSYEQHF. The CDR3 nucleotides read TGCAGTGCTAGAGAGCTTAAAAGCTCCTACGAGCAGCACTTC.

Many counts were recorded for this clonotype. The gene calls are TRBV15 and TRBJ2-5, with D perhaps matching TRBD2 (5 bases). From germline, CDR1 is LNHNV and CDR2 YYDKDF (reference sequence). Trimming left V 4 bases short and J 0 bases short, with 15 bases between. The CDR3 has 16 residues. In DNA form, the CDR3 reads TGTGCCACCAGCAAAGCTGGAGAGGGAGACCAAGAGACCCAGTACTTC. Encoded protein: CATSKAGEGDQETQYF.

Of note for this clonotype: A much larger clone lies a single base off, so this may be a read error. The rearrangement joins TRBV28 to TRBJ2-5, with 7 nucleotides matching TRBD1. Germline V gives CDR1 MDHEN, CDR2 SYDVKM. The CDR3 runs 15 residues. CDR3: CASSLNARGQEAQYF. In nucleotides, the CDR3 is TGTGCCAGCAGTTTAAACGCAAGGGGGCAAGAGGCCCAGTACTTC.

This clonotype was picked up a small number of times. V gene TRBV11-1 combines with J gene TRBJ1-5, with 9 bases identical to TRBD1. V gave up 5 bases and J gave up 10 bases; unmatched junction bases: 24. The germline V gene has CDR1 SGHAT and CDR2 FQDESV (reference sequence). The length of the CDR3 is 19 residues. The CDR3 coding sequence is TGTGCCAGCAGCCCACAACACGCTCCCTCGGACAGGGGCTCGTTTCCCCAGCATTTT. Protein sequence: CASSPQHAPSDRGSFPQHF.

This clonotype was detected many times. The rearrangement links TRBV19 to TRBJ1-1; TRBD1 agrees at 9 bases. The CDR3 length is 14 residues. V lost 9 bases and J lost 4; bases outside the gene matches: 9. Germline values: CDR1 LNHDA, CDR2 SQIVND (reference sequence). CDR3 in DNA: TGTGCCAGCAGCATACAGGGGGCAGGCACTGAAGCTTTCTTT. Protein sequence: CASSIQGAGTEAFF.

The CDR3 loop is CSAREAGPGNTIYF. As DNA, the CDR3 is TGCAGTGCTAGAGAGGCAGGGCCTGGAAACACCATATATTTT. The chain combines TRBV20-1 with TRBJ1-3; TRBD1 might be the D (5 bases). The CDR3 sequence is 14 residues long. Between the trimmed V and J ends, which lost 0 bases and 2 bases, there was a span of 8 bases. The germline CDR1 and CDR2 sequences are DFQATT and SNEGSKA (reference sequence).

The V and J genes are TRBV20-1 and TRBJ2-2, with TRBD1 matching over 7 bases. Trimming took 3 bases from V and 4 from J; bases not matched to a gene: 8. The CDR3 length is 15 residues. The germline gives CDR1 DFQATT, CDR2 SNEGSKA (reference sequence). This CDR3 reads CSASNPTGSTGELFF. DNA for the CDR3: TGCAGTGCTAGTAACCCGACAGGGAGCACCGGGGAGCTGTTTTTT.

This clonotype has a count of ten or more. V usage is TRBV20-1 and J usage is TRBJ1-6, with TRBD1 as a possible D gene (5 bases). The germline V gene encodes CDR1 DFQATT and CDR2 SNEGSKA (reference sequence). Trimming removed 0 bases from V and 11 bases from J, with 14 bases in between. The CDR3 is 14 amino acids. The CDR3 DNA is TGCAGTGCTAGAGATCGGGGGAGAGAGACACCCCTCCACTTT. Protein sequence: CSARDRGRETPLHF.

This clonotype was seen only a few times. CDR3 in amino acids: CSARDRREFYNSPLHF. The CDR3 DNA is TGCAGTGCTAGAGATCGGAGGGAGTTCTATAATTCACCCCTCCACTTT. The V and J genes are TRBV20-1 and TRBJ1-6; D uncertain. This CDR3 has 16 residues. Germline V gives CDR1 DFQATT, CDR2 SNEGSKA (reference sequence). Trimming took 0 bases from V and 3 from J, leaving 12 bases between them.

This sequence joins TRBV7-2 and TRBJ1-2, with D maybe TRBD1 (5 bases). The germline V gene has CDR1 SGHTA and CDR2 FQGNSA. There are 16 residues in the CDR3. The V and J ends lost 5 bases and 4 bases respectively, with 20 bases between them. The CDR3 DNA sequence: TGTGCCAGCAGCCCACAAAGGACACCCCCAGGCTATGGCTACACCTTC. It translates to CASSPQRTPPGYGYTF.